This TCR beta chain was identified during a study of siplizumab effects on memory and regulatory T cells. Study-wide background: Siplizumab at roughly 1 ug/mL was tested against drug-free controls in paired reactions. Findings of the study overall: Naive T cells apparently outstripped memory cells in diversity and seemed major alloresponse contributors. No more than a minor fraction of alloreactive clones could be traced back to unstimulated subsets.

The cells of the mixed lymphocyte reaction underwent an approximately six-day coculture at 37°C. At a 1:1 ratio, CFSE-labelled responder PBMCs were mixed with Violet Dye-labelled stimulator PBMCs. The CDR3 loop spans 14 amino acids. From germline, CDR1 is SEHNR and CDR2 FQNEAQ (reference sequence). Trimming pared 9 bases from V and 1 base from J, leaving 15 bases between. Profiling relied on immunoSEQ multiplex PCR, and the TCRdb table lists in-frame clones only, not all of them. The repertoire includes 9,500 to 13,000 clones, 40% to 55% of them detected once, and about 22% sits in the top ten. Remarks on this clone: Its antigen remains unknown.

The chain links TRBV7-9 to TRBJ2-5; the D gene could be TRBD1 or TRBD2 (6 bases each). Sequencing was done on a sample of CFSE-low (dividing) CD4+ T cells sorted from an allogeneic mixed lymphocyte reaction. The receptor comes from a human donor in good health; the cells came from an allogeneic mixed lymphocyte reaction. This chain's CDR3 is CASRRGGGQETQYF. The CDR3, as DNA: TGTGCCAGTCGGAGAGGGGGAGGCCAAGAGACCCAGTACTTC. Drawing the rest from reference TRBV7-9 and TRBJ2-5, the complete variable domain is DTGVSQNPRHKITKRGQNVTFRCDPISEHNRLYWYRQTLGQGPEFLTYFQNEAQLEKSRLLSDRFSAERPKGSFSTLEIQRTEQGDSAMYLCASRRGGGQETQYFGPGTRLLVL.